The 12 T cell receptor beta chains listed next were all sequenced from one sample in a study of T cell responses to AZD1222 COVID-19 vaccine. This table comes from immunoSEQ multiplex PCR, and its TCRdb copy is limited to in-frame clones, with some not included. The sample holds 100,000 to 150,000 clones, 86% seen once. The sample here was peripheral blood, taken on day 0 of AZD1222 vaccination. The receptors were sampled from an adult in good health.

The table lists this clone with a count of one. CDR3: CASSSVNSPLHF. The CDR3 region has the DNA TGTGCCAGCAGCTCTGTTAATTCACCCCTCCACTTT. This rearrangement joins TRBV6-5 to TRBJ1-6, with D unresolved. V dropped 6 bases and J dropped 6 bases, with 6 bases sitting between them. The CDR3 has 12 amino acids. The germline CDR1 and CDR2 sequences are MNHEY and SVGAGI.

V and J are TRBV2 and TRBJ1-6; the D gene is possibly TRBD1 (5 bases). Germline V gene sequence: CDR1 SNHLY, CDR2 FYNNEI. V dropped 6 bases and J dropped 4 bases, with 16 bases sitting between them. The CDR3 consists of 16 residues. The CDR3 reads CASRANSGTYNSPLHF. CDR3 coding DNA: TGTGCCAGCAGGGCGAACTCCGGGACGTATAATTCACCCCTCCACTTT.

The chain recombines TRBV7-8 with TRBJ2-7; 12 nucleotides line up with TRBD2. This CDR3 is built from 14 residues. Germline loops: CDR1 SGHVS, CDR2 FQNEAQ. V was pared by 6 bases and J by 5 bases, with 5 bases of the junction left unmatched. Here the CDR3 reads CASRPSGRADEQYF. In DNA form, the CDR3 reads TGTGCCAGCAGGCCTAGCGGGAGGGCCGACGAGCAGTACTTC.

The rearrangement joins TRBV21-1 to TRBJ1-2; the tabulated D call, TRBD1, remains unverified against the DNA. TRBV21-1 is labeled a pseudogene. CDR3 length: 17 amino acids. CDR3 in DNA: TGTGCCAGCAGCGGTACTACAGGGGGCGACTCCAGATATGGCTACACCTTC. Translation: CASSGTTGGDSRYGYTF.

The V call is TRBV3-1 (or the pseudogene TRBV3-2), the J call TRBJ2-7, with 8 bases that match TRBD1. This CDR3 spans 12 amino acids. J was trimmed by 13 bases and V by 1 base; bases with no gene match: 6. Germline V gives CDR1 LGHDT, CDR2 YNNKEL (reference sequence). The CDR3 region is CASSQGGQGTYF. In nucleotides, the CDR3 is TGTGCCAGCAGCCAAGGTGGACAGGGTACATACTTC.

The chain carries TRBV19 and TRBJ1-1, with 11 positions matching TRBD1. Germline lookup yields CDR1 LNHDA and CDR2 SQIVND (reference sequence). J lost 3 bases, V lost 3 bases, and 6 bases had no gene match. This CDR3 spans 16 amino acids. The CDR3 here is CASSMQPGQGDTEAFF. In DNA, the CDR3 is TGTGCCAGTAGTATGCAACCGGGACAGGGGGACACTGAAGCTTTCTTT. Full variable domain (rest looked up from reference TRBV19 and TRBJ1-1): DGGITQSPKYLFRKEGQNVTLSCEQNLNHDAMYWYRQDPGQGLRLIYYSQIVNDFQKGDIAEGYSVSREKKESFPLTVTSAQKNPTAFYLCASSMQPGQGDTEAFFGQGTRLTVV.

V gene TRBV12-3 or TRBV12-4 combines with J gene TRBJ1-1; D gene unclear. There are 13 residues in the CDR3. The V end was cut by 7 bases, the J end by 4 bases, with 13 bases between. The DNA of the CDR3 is TGTGCCAGCATTAGGACTACGGGCACTGAAGCTTTCTTT. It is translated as CASIRTTGTEAFF.

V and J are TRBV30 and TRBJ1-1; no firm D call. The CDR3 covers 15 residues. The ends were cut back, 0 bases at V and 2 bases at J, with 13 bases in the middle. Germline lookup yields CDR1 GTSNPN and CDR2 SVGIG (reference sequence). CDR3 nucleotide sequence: TGTGCCTGGAGTGTAGGCCCCGGGGTTAACACTGAAGCTTTCTTT. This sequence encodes CAWSVGPGVNTEAFF.

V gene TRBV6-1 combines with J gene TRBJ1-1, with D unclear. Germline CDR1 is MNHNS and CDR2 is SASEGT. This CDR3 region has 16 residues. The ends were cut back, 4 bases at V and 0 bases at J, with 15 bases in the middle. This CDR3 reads CASSVAGVSMNTEAFF. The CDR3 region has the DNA TGTGCCAGCAGTGTTGCAGGAGTTTCGATGAACACTGAAGCTTTCTTT.

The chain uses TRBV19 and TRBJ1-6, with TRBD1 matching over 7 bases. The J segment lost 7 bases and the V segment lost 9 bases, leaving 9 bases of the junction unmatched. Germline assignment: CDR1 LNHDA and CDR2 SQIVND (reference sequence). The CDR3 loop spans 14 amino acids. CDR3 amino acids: CASTTRTGNSPLHF. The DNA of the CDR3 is TGTGCCAGCACTACTCGGACAGGCAATTCACCCCTCCACTTT.

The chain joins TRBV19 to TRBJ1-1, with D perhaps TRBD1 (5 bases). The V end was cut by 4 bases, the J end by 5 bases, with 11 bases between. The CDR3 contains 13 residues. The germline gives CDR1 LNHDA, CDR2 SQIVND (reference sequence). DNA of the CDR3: TGTGCCAGTAGTACACCAGGGAGAACTGAAGCTTTCTTT. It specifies CASSTPGRTEAFF. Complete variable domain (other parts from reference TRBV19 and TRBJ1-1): DGGITQSPKYLFRKEGQNVTLSCEQNLNHDAMYWYRQDPGQGLRLIYYSQIVNDFQKGDIAEGYSVSREKKESFPLTVTSAQKNPTAFYLCASSTPGRTEAFFGQGTRLTVV.

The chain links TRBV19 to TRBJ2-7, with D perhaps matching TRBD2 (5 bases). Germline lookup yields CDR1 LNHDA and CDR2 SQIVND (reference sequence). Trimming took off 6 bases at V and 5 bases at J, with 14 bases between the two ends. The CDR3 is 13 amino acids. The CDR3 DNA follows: TGTGCCAGTAGCCGGGTCCCGAGGGACGAGCAGTACTTC. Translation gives CASSRVPRDEQYF.